This entry is about one T cell receptor beta chain. In the original processing: From reference gene primer amplification, estimates of nucleated cell counts were derived. The assay was immunoSEQ multiplex PCR, and TCRdb's table has in-frame clones only and misses some. V and J calls and clone size are as listed in that table; D and trimming were resolved from the DNA. The repertoire has 150,000 to 200,000 clones, 85% to 90% of them found once; the top ten carry around 0.99%. This record comes from a study of blood T cell repertoires in COVID-19. Turning to the study itself: COVID-19 samples, acute and convalescent, were from the United States, Italy and Spain.

From germline, CDR1 is LNHDA and CDR2 SQIVND (reference sequence). V lost 3 bases, J lost 7 bases, and 10 bases lay in between. This CDR3 spans 13 amino acids. Input material: peripheral blood. This receptor was taken from a man between 18 and 35 years old with acute or convalescent COVID-19. The V gene is TRBV19, the J gene TRBJ1-5, with a tentative D call TRBD1 (6 bases). The CDR3 reads CASSMGAQQPQHF. DNA of the CDR3: TGTGCCAGTAGTATGGGGGCCCAACAGCCCCAGCATTTT.